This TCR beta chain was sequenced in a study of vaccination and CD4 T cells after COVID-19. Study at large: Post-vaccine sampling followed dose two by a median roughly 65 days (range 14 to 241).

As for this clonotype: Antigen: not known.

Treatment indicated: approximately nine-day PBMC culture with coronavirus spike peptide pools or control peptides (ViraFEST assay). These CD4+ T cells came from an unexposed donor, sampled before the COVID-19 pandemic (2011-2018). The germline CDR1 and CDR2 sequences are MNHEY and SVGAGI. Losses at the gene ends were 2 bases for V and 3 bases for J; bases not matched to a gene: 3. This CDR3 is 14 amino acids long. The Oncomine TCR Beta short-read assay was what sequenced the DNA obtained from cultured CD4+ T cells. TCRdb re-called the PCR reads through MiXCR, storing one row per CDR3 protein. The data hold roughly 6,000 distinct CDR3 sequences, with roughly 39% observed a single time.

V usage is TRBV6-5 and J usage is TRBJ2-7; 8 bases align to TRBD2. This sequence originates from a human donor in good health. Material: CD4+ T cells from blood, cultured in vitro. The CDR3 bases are TGTGCCAGCAGTTACGCGGGGGGCCTCTACGAGCAGTACTTC. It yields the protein CASSYAGGLYEQYF.